This T cell receptor beta chain was sequenced during a study of cytomegalovirus exposure and HLA in healthy donors. Overall study results and limits: A later analysis linked some 17,000 TCR beta sequences to HLA alleles at 0.05 false discovery rate.

A multiplex PCR was run with 60 Vbeta primers and 13 Jbeta primers. Sequenced by immunoSEQ multiplex PCR; TCRdb stores in-frame clones only, minus some. The sample records about 200,000 clones, about 75% being singletons. Germline values: CDR1 LNHDA, CDR2 SQIVND (reference sequence). V was cut by 0 bases and J by 2 bases, with 16 bases left in between. The CDR3 spans 17 residues. This clone came up once. What it binds is not known. The chain combines TRBV19 with TRBJ1-1; D possibly corresponds to TRBD1 (5 bases). Sequenced input: PBMCs. The sequence came from a man younger than 35 in good health and CMV-seronegative. The CDR3 DNA is TGTGCCAGTAGTATAGAGCCAGGGTCAGGGTCCAACACTGAAGCTTTCTTT. Translated, it gives CASSIEPGSGSNTEAFF.